This TCR beta chain was sequenced in a study of beta chain features in type 1 diabetes (dated by TCRdb to 2016 to 2018). For context, the study as a whole: Patients and healthy donors did not differ in mean age, gender distribution, total cell number or subset yield. A total of 107,917,701 sorted cells were examined across all samples, and a strong correlation was observed between cell number per subset and RNA yield. The study compared the TCRB repertoires of sorted circulating CD4+ T cell subsets in recently diagnosed type 1 diabetes patients with those in matched healthy donors. Regulatory and stem cell-like memory subsets were obtained from only 8 patients and roughly eight healthy donors, while naive and central memory subsets were obtained from all 28 donors.

The entire isolated RNA was reverse transcribed using the High Capacity cDNA Reverse Transcription Kit, and thus expressed TCRB transcripts were sequenced. Deep immunoSEQ sequencing was performed on naive, central memory and regulatory T cell samples, with an average of roughly 3.5 million total reads per sample. Sorted cells were lysed in RLT buffer, and RNA was extracted using DNase-treated RNeasy Micro or Mini kits according to cell number. Each cell subset was processed separately to prevent cross-contamination, with patient and healthy donor samples processed together. TCRB sequences were amplified from cDNA with the immunoSEQ multiplex PCR, producing 87-bp fragments spanning the CDR3 region. Amplicons were sequenced on the Illumina HiSeq platform. The original pipeline was this. PCR bias was computationally corrected using synthetic template baselines, reads within Hamming distance 2 were collapsed, and singletons that could not be merged were discarded. By aligning reads against IMGT, V, D and J genes, CDR3 length, and insertions or deletions at six rearrangement sites were assigned. Clonotype counts were normalized to sorted cell number within each subset before computing true diversity and Gini coefficients with the tcR R package. The overlap coefficient, calculated on TCRB nucleotide sequences, was used to measure repertoire sharing. As a proxy for the pre-selection repertoire, out-of-frame TCRB sequences from naive cells were analyzed. Entries here come from immuneACCESS through TCRdb and include only in-frame sequences with V and J called. Some clones fail to appear in such tables; in the studies checked, an unresolved V gene covers under half of the shortfall, and the cause of the remainder is unknown. The V and J calls and clone size are taken from that table; D and trimming were inferred from the DNA. Present in this sample are some 640,000 clones, about an eighth of which were seen just once. Less than 0.04% of the sample rests with the top ten.

The sample holds a few counts of this clone. Its antigen has not been determined. Base qualities are not recorded, but no much larger clone differs from it by a single base. What the authors observed across the whole study: Fewer insertions and more nucleotide deletions at VDJ recombination sites were observed in patients with type 1 diabetes, implying thymic rearrangement abnormalities. Type 1 diabetes patients showed a moderate but significant shortening of TCRB CDR3 length in all four CD4+ subsets. Because the HLA sub-analyses included only small numbers of individuals, any influence of HLA type on TCRB rearrangement was left unresolved. Sequencing cDNA rather than genomic DNA could over-represent highly expressing activated cells, although activation and CD3 levels did not differ between groups. Naive, central memory and regulatory TCRB repertoires appeared to be more alike among patients than among healthy donors. PCR may preferentially amplify shorter templates, but because patient and control samples were amplified and corrected together, any resulting skew would affect both groups equally.

V gives up 5 bases and J gives up 3 bases, and the segment between their germline ends measures 17 bases. From cysteine to phenylalanine, the CDR3 is 15 amino acids long. Solely the CDR3 DNA is kept, with 45 bases framed from the first base. The germline V gene sets CDR1 to SGHTA and CDR2 to FQGNSA. Each donor gave one peripheral blood draw, averaging approximately 120 mL, which was collected into heparinised tubes. Using a panel that included CD45RO, CCR7, CD25, CD127, CD95 and CD27, naive, central memory, regulatory and stem cell-like memory CD4+ T cells were sorted on a BD FACSAria II. Purity was above 98% for every sorted population. PBMCs were isolated immediately by Lymphoprep density gradient centrifugation and stained directly without culture. Samples were stained and sorted in pairs, with one healthy donor and one patient per experiment, so that batch effects were minimized.

This clonotype was obtained from a man between 18 and 29 years old with type 1 diabetes. What was sequenced was naive CD4+ T cells from blood. Per the publication, the cell subset or site label means: true naive CD4+ T cells. The chain employs TRBV7-2 and TRBJ2-7; 5 matching bases give a weak D call of TRBD2. The DNA reads as follows: TGTGCCAGCAGCCCAAGTCGGCGGGCGGGCTACGAGCAGTACTTC. This sequence encodes CASSPSRRAGYEQYF.